This TCR beta chain was obtained from a study of monozygotic twins with inflammatory bowel disease. Following a re-call of the 5' RACE reads, TCRdb has one entry per CDR3 protein and lacks DNA. The specimen's table records about 160,000 distinct CDR3 sequences. Whole-blood RNA isolation (total RNA) proceeded without T cell sorting. CDR3 length: 17 amino acids. The chain is built from TRBV12-2 and TRBJ1-3. TRBV12-2 is described as a pseudogene. This TCR was recovered from a human donor with ulcerative colitis or Crohn's disease, or a healthy co-twin of an affected twin (not recorded which). Sequencing was done on a sample of blood. The CDR3 loop reads CASRLRSGRASGNTIYF.